This T cell receptor beta chain originates from a study of radiation and T cells in renal cell carcinoma. Some clones are missing from TCRdb's copy, which holds only in-frame ones; the method was immunoSEQ multiplex PCR. The sample has 70,000 to 80,000 clones, approximately 83% seen once. Broader study findings: Pretreatment tumor biopsies were lacking, so baseline clonotypes are unknown.

This CDR3 has 17 residues. Losses at the gene ends were 4 bases for V and 3 bases for J; bases not matched to a gene: 12. Germline lookup yields CDR1 SGHRS and CDR2 YFSETQ. Regarding this clone: Its antigen remains unknown.

Noted time point: blood 2 weeks post-SBRT. Treatment noted: 15 Gy SBRT to primary tumor, nephrectomy 4 weeks later. The sequence derives from a woman in her forties or fifties with renal cell carcinoma. V gene TRBV5-1 combines with J gene TRBJ2-1; 8 nucleotides align to TRBD1. Sequencing used blood, obtained from a patient whose treatment included radiotherapy and nephrectomy. The CDR3 spells CASSRWQDRVHYNEQFF. CDR3 nucleotide sequence: TGCGCCAGCAGCAGGTGGCAGGACAGGGTACACTACAATGAGCAGTTCTTC.